The 18 T cell receptor beta chains below all came from one sample that was sequenced in a study of blood T cell repertoires in COVID-19. The protocol was immunoSEQ multiplex PCR, while the TCRdb copy is restricted to in-frame clones and leaves out a portion. Of a few hundred thousand clones in the sample, just under 90% were seen once. The source material was PBMCs or T cells enriched from blood (not recorded which). Every receptor here comes from a woman aged 45-65 years who had recovered from COVID-19.

The chain joins TRBV5-4 to TRBJ1-1; a possible D gene is TRBD1 (6 bases). The CDR3 runs 15 residues. V lost 4 bases, J lost 2 bases, and 15 bases lay in between. Germline CDR1 SGHNT, CDR2 YYREEE (reference sequence). This CDR3 is CASSTGKTANTEAFF. CDR3 coding DNA: TGTGCCAGCAGCACAGGGAAGACAGCTAACACTGAAGCTTTCTTT.

This clone was observed a single time. The chain is built from TRBV27 and TRBJ1-3; no clear D. Trimming removed 9 bases from V and 2 bases from J, with 11 bases in between. Per the germline V gene, CDR1 is MNHEY and CDR2 is SMNVEV (reference sequence). This CDR3 region has 13 residues. CDR3 sequence (DNA): TGTGCCAGGGAGCAGAGGGCTGGAAACACCATATATTTT. Encoded protein: CAREQRAGNTIYF.

The chain is built from TRBV5-8 and TRBJ1-2; 9 nucleotides align to TRBD1. CDR3 size: 14 residues. With V trimmed by 5 bases and J by 6 bases, 8 bases remained unmatched. From germline, CDR1 is SGHTS and CDR2 YDEGEE. The CDR3 loop reads CASSLHTGGDGYTF. The CDR3 DNA reads as TGTGCCAGCAGTCTACATACAGGGGGCGATGGCTACACCTTC.

The chain joins TRBV28 to TRBJ1-1, with 12 bases that match TRBD1. This CDR3 is built from 16 residues. Germline V gives CDR1 MDHEN, CDR2 SYDVKM. V lost 1 base, J lost 11 bases, and 11 bases stayed unmatched. The CDR3 DNA sequence: TGTGCCAGCAGTTTATTGTCCTTGGGACAGGGGGCATGGGCTTTCTTT. Translation: CASSLLSLGQGAWAFF. Filled out from reference TRBV28 and TRBJ1-1, the complete variable domain reads DVKVTQSSRYLVKRTGEKVFLECVQDMDHENMFWYRQDPGLGLRLIYFSYDVKMKEKGDIPEGYSVSREKKERFSLILESASTNQTSMYLCASSLLSLGQGAWAFFGQGTRLTVV.

The J gene is TRBJ1-6, the V gene TRBV6-9; D may be TRBD1 (6 bases). Trimming cost V 4 bases and J 8 bases, with 15 bases left between them. The CDR3 runs to 15 residues. CDR1 and CDR2 from the germline V gene are MNHGY and SVAAGI. The CDR3 DNA is TGTGCCAGCAGTTTATGGGACAAGGGTGATTCACCCCTCCACTTT. This codes for CASSLWDKGDSPLHF.

The genes are TRBV7-9 and TRBJ1-4; the match to TRBD1 covers 8 bases. Germline V gene data show CDR1 as SEHNR and CDR2 as FQNEAQ (reference sequence). V lost 5 bases, J lost 0 bases, and 11 bases stayed unmatched. The CDR3 covers 18 residues. The CDR3, as DNA: TGTGCCAGCAGCCATGACAGGGGAATCGGGACAACTAATGAAAAACTGTTTTTT. Its translation: CASSHDRGIGTTNEKLFF.

The rearrangement uses TRBV7-2 and TRBJ1-1, with 7 bases fitting TRBD1. The junction had 6 bases not matched to a gene; V was cut back by 5 bases and J by 0 bases. There are 15 residues in the CDR3. Germline V gene sequence: CDR1 SGHTA, CDR2 FQGNSA. The CDR3 DNA follows: TGTGCCAGCAGCCCATACAGGGGTATGAACACTGAAGCTTTCTTT. It codes for CASSPYRGMNTEAFF.

J is TRBJ2-3 and V is TRBV5-1; unclear D gene. This CDR3 is 14 amino acids long. The ends were cut back, 5 bases at V and 2 bases at J, with 12 bases in the middle. In germline, CDR1 is SGHRS, CDR2 YFSETQ. The CDR3: CASRQTFATDTQYF. The CDR3 nucleotides read TGCGCCAGCAGACAAACCTTCGCCACAGATACGCAGTATTTT. Full variable domain (rest looked up from reference TRBV5-1 and TRBJ2-3): KAGVTQTPRYLIKTRGQQVTLSCSPISGHRSVSWYQQTPGQGLQFLFEYFSETQRNKGNFPGRFSGRQFSNSRSEMNVSTLELGDSALYLCASRQTFATDTQYFGPGTRLTVL.

V is TRBV7-6 and J is TRBJ2-3, with 11 bases matching TRBD2. V lost 0 bases to trimming and J lost 1 base; unmatched junction nucleotides: 0. The germline V gene encodes CDR1 SGHVS and CDR2 FNYEAQ. This CDR3 region has 16 residues. In DNA, the CDR3 is TGTGCCAGCAGCTTAGCTAGCGGGGGGGGCACAGATACGCAGTATTTT. Its protein is CASSLASGGGTDTQYF.

This clone was counted a few times. The V gene is TRBV4-3, the J gene TRBJ2-5, with D maybe TRBD1 (5 bases). The V gene's germline CDR1 is LGHNA and CDR2 YSLEER. Trimming cost V 2 bases and J 4 bases, with 11 bases left between them. CDR3 length equals 14 residues. CDR3 sequence: CASSQQGFRETQYF. The CDR3 DNA is TGCGCCAGCAGCCAACAGGGTTTCCGAGAGACCCAGTACTTC.

The chain carries TRBV10-3 and TRBJ1-2, with no clear D. CDR3 length: 15 amino acids. Germline V lookup: CDR1 ENHRY, CDR2 SYGVKD. The germline V and J ends were trimmed by 2 bases and 2 bases, with 12 bases remaining between them. CDR3 residues: CAISEAGSPNYGYTF. In DNA form, the CDR3 reads TGTGCCATCAGTGAGGCCGGGAGCCCGAACTATGGCTACACCTTC.

The rearrangement links TRBV6-5 to TRBJ1-1; D unresolved. From germline, CDR1 is MNHEY and CDR2 SVGAGI. The CDR3 is 14 amino acids. The germline V and J ends were trimmed by 4 bases and 5 bases, with 14 bases remaining between them. The CDR3 is CASSSRGRGTEAFF. Written as DNA, the CDR3 is TGTGCCAGCAGTTCCCGAGGGCGCGGAACTGAAGCTTTCTTT.

The chain couples TRBV30 to TRBJ2-2; D may be TRBD1 (5 bases). V was cut by 0 bases and J by 4 bases, with 12 bases left in between. Germline values: CDR1 GTSNPN, CDR2 SVGIG (reference sequence). There are 15 residues in the CDR3. CDR3 protein: CAWSVRGRVTGELFF. The CDR3 DNA is TGTGCCTGGAGTGTAAGGGGCAGGGTCACCGGGGAGCTGTTTTTT.

V is TRBV29-1 and J is TRBJ1-1; no clear D. Germline V gene sequence: CDR1 SQVTM, CDR2 ANQGSEA. The CDR3 extends over 12 amino acids. Trimming cost V 8 bases and J 2 bases, with 12 bases left between them. CDR3 protein: CSSVGVNTEAFF. CDR3 sequence (DNA): TGCAGCTCCGTTGGAGTTAACACTGAAGCTTTCTTT.

CDR3 sequence reads: CASSLEGLGVYTF. DNA for the CDR3: TGTGCCAGCAGCTTAGAGGGACTGGGGGTCTACACCTTC. The V call is TRBV7-9, the J call TRBJ1-2, with D possibly TRBD1 on 5 matching bases. The ends were cut back, 1 base at V and 10 bases at J, with 13 bases in the middle. CDR1 SEHNR and CDR2 FQNEAQ come from the germline V gene (reference sequence). CDR3 size: 13 residues.

This chain links TRBV29-1 with TRBJ2-1, with D perhaps TRBD1 (6 bases). Trimming removed 6 bases from V and 4 bases from J, with 10 bases in between. The CDR3 has 12 amino acids. Germline-derived CDR1 and CDR2 are SQVTM and ANQGSEA. Here the CDR3 reads CSVGDRYNEQFF. The DNA for the CDR3 is TGCAGCGTGGGAGACAGGTACAATGAGCAGTTCTTC.

This chain joins TRBV7-2 and TRBJ1-6; 7 nucleotides line up with TRBD1. The CDR3 is made up of 15 amino acids. V gave up 5 bases and J gave up 6 bases; unmatched junction bases: 7. Looked up from germline, CDR1 is SGHTA and CDR2 is FQGNSA. For the CDR3, the DNA is TGTGCCAGCAGCCCCCCACCAGGGGGTAATTCACCCCTCCACTTT. This codes for CASSPPPGGNSPLHF.

The rearrangement joins TRBV9 to TRBJ2-5; D possibly corresponds to TRBD1 (5 bases). V was clipped by 0 bases and J by 4 bases, with 7 bases between them. CDR1 is SGDLS and CDR2 is YYNGEE in the germline V gene. The CDR3 spans 13 residues. CDR3 protein: CASSVDRRETQYF. CDR3 in DNA: TGTGCCAGCAGCGTAGACAGGAGAGAGACCCAGTACTTC.